Listed below are T cell receptor beta chains from one sample, sequenced in a study of shared clonotypes between healthy human individuals. The method was immunoSEQ multiplex PCR; TCRdb's version includes in-frame clones alone and lacks a portion of them. Among around 690,000 clones listed, about 90% were seen once. The sequencing input was memory CD8+ T cells from PBMCs. The receptors originated from a man aged 18 to 30 in good health. Some clones in this sample may be carry-over from other donors' samples. The CDR3 runs from the conserved cysteine through the conserved F or W. Fields, in order: V gene, J gene, clone size, D gene, CDR3 DNA, CDR3 protein. The D gene is left open where the match is weak. Rows give clone size only sometimes, using once, few, many, or a class for an expanded clone.

TRBV4-1	TRBJ1-3	few	-	TGCGCCAGCAGCCCACTCAGGGAAGGAGGAAACACCATATATTTT	CASSPLREGGNTIYF
TRBV14	TRBJ2-1	-	-	TGTGCCAGCAGCCCGCTGCCTCTAGCCAATGAGCAGTTCTTC	CASSPLPLANEQFF
TRBV29-1	TRBJ2-7	-	-	TGCAGCGTTGTCCCGGAACAGGGCCACTACGAGCAGTACTTC	CSVVPEQGHYEQYF
TRBV7-9	TRBJ1-1	once	TRBD1	TGTGCCTCCAAAGAACAGACAGGGGGGATGAACACTGAAGCTTTCTTT	CASKEQTGGMNTEAFF
TRBV6-5	TRBJ2-7	-	TRBD1	TGTGCCAGCAGTCAGGGACAGCAAGCCTACGAGCAGTACTTC	CASSQGQQAYEQYF
TRBV28	TRBJ1-5	-	TRBD1	TGTGCCAGCAGTTTGCTGGGACAGGACCACAATCAGCCCCAGCATTTT	CASSLLGQDHNQPQHF
TRBV6-4	TRBJ2-3	few	TRBD1	TGTGCCAGCAGATCCGGGACAGGGAGCACAGATACGCAGTATTTT	CASRSGTGSTDTQYF
TRBV6-5	TRBJ1-1	once	-	TGTGCCAGCAGCTTCACCCGAGGACGGACTGAAGCTTTCTTT	CASSFTRGRTEAFF
TRBV28	TRBJ2-5	-	-	TGTGCCAGCAGCCTCGGGACAATGGATACCCAGTACTTC	CASSLGTMDTQYF
TRBV7-9	TRBJ2-7	-	TRBD2	TGTGCCAGCAGCTACCTCTTCGGCGGGAGTAGTTACGAGCAGTACTTC	CASSYLFGGSSYEQYF
TRBV7-9	TRBJ2-2	-	-	TGTGCCAGCAGCTCCGACCGTGAATACACCGGGGAGCTGTTTTTT	CASSSDREYTGELFF
TRBV9	TRBJ2-3	once	-	TGTGCCAGCAGCGTAGCAGGGTCCAACCCAGATACGCAGTATTTT	CASSVAGSNPDTQYF
TRBV10-1	TRBJ2-1	-	TRBD2	TGCGCCAGCAGCAGGGTGGCGGGAGGGGGCAATGAGCAGTTCTTC	CASSRVAGGGNEQFF
TRBV27	TRBJ2-1	-	-	TGTGCCAGCAGTTTAAGGGGCAATGAGCAGTTCTTC	CASSLRGNEQFF
TRBV29-1	TRBJ2-2	-	-	TGCAGCGTTGAAATTTGGTCCTCGATGGTCACCGGGGAGCTGTTTTTT	CSVEIWSSMVTGELFF
TRBV27	TRBJ1-1	-	TRBD1	TGTGCCAGCAGTGTAGAAGGGGGCTGGGGGAACACTGAAGCTTTCTTT	CASSVEGGWGNTEAFF
TRBV6-6	TRBJ1-5	-	-	TGTGCCAGCAGTTATAGGGGGGCGCCAGCCAATCAGCCCCAGCATTTT	CASSYRGAPANQPQHF
TRBV28	TRBJ2-4	-	-	TGTGCCAGCACGTGGGGGACCCGTGGAAACATTCAGTACTTC	CASTWGTRGNIQYF
TRBV7-9	TRBJ2-7	-	-	TGTGCCAGCAGCTCGGACTCGGGCGAGCAGTACTTC	CASSSDSGEQYF
TRBV11-2	TRBJ2-6	-	-	TGTGCCAGCAGCTTAGGTACTGGGGCCAACGTCCTGACTTTC	CASSLGTGANVLTF
TRBV7-2	TRBJ2-2	-	TRBD2	TGTGCCAGCAGCCGCGGGGGACTAGCCGATTACGGGGAGCTGTTTTTT	CASSRGGLADYGELFF
TRBV6-5	TRBJ2-1	-	-	TGTGCCAGCAGTTCCCACCTAAGCTACAATGAGCAGTTCTTC	CASSSHLSYNEQFF
TRBV27	TRBJ2-2	-	-	TGTGCCAGCAGTTATAGTATGAACACCGGGGAGCTGTTTTTT	CASSYSMNTGELFF
TRBV19	TRBJ1-2	-	-	TGTGCCAGTACCACAGGGTTCTATGGCTACACCTTC	CASTTGFYGYTF
TRBV7-3	TRBJ2-1	once	TRBD2	TGTGCCAGCAGCTTAACATCTAGCGGGAGGGATCATGAGCAGTTCTTC	CASSLTSSGRDHEQFF
TRBV14	TRBJ1-2	few	-	TGTGCCAGCAGCCAAGGGCAGGGAAATCGCTTTGGCTACACCTTC	CASSQGQGNRFGYTF
TRBV7-2	TRBJ1-1	-	-	TGTGCCAGCAGCTTCCGATGGTCCGGCCAAATGAACACTGAAGCTTTCTTT	CASSFRWSGQMNTEAFF
TRBV6-1	TRBJ2-7	-	-	TGTGCCAGCAGCTCAGGTGCCTACGAGCAGTACTTC	CASSSGAYEQYF
TRBV7-7	TRBJ1-2	-	-	TGTGCCAGCAGCTTAGGTAGGGACCGCTATGGCTACACCTTC	CASSLGRDRYGYTF
TRBV7-9	TRBJ1-1	-	TRBD1	TGTGCCAGCAGCGTCCGACAGGGAGCGTCGATGAACACTGAAGCTTTCTTT	CASSVRQGASMNTEAFF
TRBV13	TRBJ2-7	-	-	TGTGCCAGCAGCCCCGCGCTCGATTGGAGGGAGCAGTACTTC	CASSPALDWREQYF
TRBV28	TRBJ1-2	-	-	TGTGCCAGCAGACCACCCGCCGTGGGCAGAGCCTATGGCTACACCTTC	CASRPPAVGRAYGYTF
TRBV11-2	TRBJ2-7	-	-	TGTGCCAGCAGCGACCGGGTCCCGTCATTCTACGAGCAGTACTTC	CASSDRVPSFYEQYF
TRBV29-1	TRBJ2-7	-	-	TGCAGCGTTGAATTCGGAGGGACGCCGTCCTACGAGCAGTACTTC	CSVEFGGTPSYEQYF
TRBV5-4	TRBJ1-1	-	-	TGTGCCAGCAGCTTCGGCAGGGCGAACACTGAAGCTTTCTTT	CASSFGRANTEAFF
TRBV4-1	TRBJ2-2	-	-	TGCGCCAGCAGCCCAGGGGGGTCTGGAGGGGTCCCGAACACCGGGGAGCTGTTTTTT	CASSPGGSGGVPNTGELFF
TRBV27	TRBJ1-2	-	TRBD1	TGTGCCAGCAGTATAGGACAGGCGCACTATGGCTACACCTTC	CASSIGQAHYGYTF
TRBV28	TRBJ2-1	-	-	TGTGCCAGCAGTTTTGATATCGGGGCCAACAATGAGCAGTTCTTC	CASSFDIGANNEQFF
TRBV5-1	TRBJ1-1	-	TRBD1	TGCGCCAGCAGCTGGAACCAGGGGGCGCGCACTGAAGCTTTCTTT	CASSWNQGARTEAFF
TRBV7-9	TRBJ2-1	once	-	TGTGCCAGCAGCCCCTCCCCTGGGGTCTACAATGAGCAGTTCTTC	CASSPSPGVYNEQFF
TRBV4-1	TRBJ1-5	-	-	TGCGCCAGCAGCCAAGGCATGGGCAATCAGCCCCAGCATTTT	CASSQGMGNQPQHF
TRBV28	TRBJ2-5	-	-	TGTGCCAGCAGTCCGTCCTGGAGGTTGGGCCAAGAGACCCAGTACTTC	CASSPSWRLGQETQYF
TRBV4-3	TRBJ2-3	-	TRBD1	TGCGCCAGTAGGGACAGTAGCACAGATACGCAGTATTTT	CASRDSSTDTQYF
TRBV27	TRBJ2-1	-	-	TGTGCCAGCAGCGGAGCGGGACAAACCTACAATGAGCAGTTCTTC	CASSGAGQTYNEQFF
TRBV27	TRBJ1-1	-	-	TGTGCCAGCACATGGGGGGTAGGAGGTGAAGCTTTCTTT	CASTWGVGGEAFF
TRBV11-2	TRBJ2-7	-	TRBD1	TGTGCCAGCAGCCCAATAGACAGGGCCGACTCCTACGAGCAGTACTTC	CASSPIDRADSYEQYF
TRBV13	TRBJ2-3	-	-	TGTGCCAGCAGCCCCCGGAGATCAGGTCGAGATACGCAGTATTTT	CASSPRRSGRDTQYF
TRBV2	TRBJ1-2	-	-	TGTGCCAGCCCCCAAAGGGAGGAGGGCTATGGCTACACCTTC	CASPQREEGYGYTF
TRBV4-1	TRBJ2-5	-	-	TGCGCCAGCAGCCCCCGGTCGACCCTCCAAGAGACCCAGTACTTC	CASSPRSTLQETQYF
TRBV6-5	TRBJ2-6	-	-	TGTGCCAGCAGTCCGGTGTTTGGGGCCAACGTCCTGACTTTC	CASSPVFGANVLTF
TRBV7-9	TRBJ1-2	-	TRBD1	TGTGCCAGCAGCCCAGAGCGGAGGGGGCAAAATGGCTACACCTTC	CASSPERRGQNGYTF